The rows below give T cell receptor beta chains drawn from one sample of a study of cytomegalovirus exposure and HLA in healthy donors. Sequenced by immunoSEQ multiplex PCR; TCRdb stores in-frame clones only, minus some. The sample lists tens of thousands of clones, approximately 73% occurring once. The sample comprised PBMCs. These receptors were taken from a man aged 50 to 60 in good health and CMV-seronegative. CDR3s include the opening cysteine and the closing phenylalanine or tryptophan. A D gene is named only where the DNA matches it firmly. A row's size may be missing; if present it is once, few, many or a size class.

V: TRBV10-3; size: few; D: .; J: TRBJ1-6; DNA: TGTGCCATCGGCAGAAATTCACCCCTCCACTTT; CDR3: CAIGRNSPLHF
V: TRBV11-3; size: .; D: TRBD2; J: TRBJ2-7; DNA: TGTGCCAGCAGCTTCGGCGGGGGGGCCCTCGACGAGCAGTACTTC; CDR3: CASSFGGGALDEQYF
V: TRBV5-1; size: .; D: .; J: TRBJ1-1; DNA: TGCGCCAGCAGCTATGGGTTACAGGCCCCTGAAGCTTTCTTT; CDR3: CASSYGLQAPEAFF
V: TRBV9; size: .; D: TRBD2; J: TRBJ2-2; DNA: TGTGCCAGCACCCCGGGGGGGGGAAACACCGGGGAGCTGTTTTTT; CDR3: CASTPGGGNTGELFF
V: TRBV6-5; size: few; D: .; J: TRBJ1-1; DNA: TGTGCCAGCAGTTTTGCTCCCGGCACTGAAGCTTTCTTT; CDR3: CASSFAPGTEAFF
V: TRBV6-4; size: .; D: .; J: TRBJ2-4; DNA: TGTGCCAGCAGTGTATCCCCGGCGGTAAACATTCAGTACTTC; CDR3: CASSVSPAVNIQYF
V: TRBV9; size: .; D: .; J: TRBJ1-1; DNA: TGTGCCAGCAGCGTAGAACAGGGAAACACTGAAGCTTTCTTT; CDR3: CASSVEQGNTEAFF
V: TRBV5-1; size: .; D: .; J: TRBJ2-1; DNA: TGCGCCAGCAGCTTGGGGGCAGGGAGGTATGAGCAGTTCTTC; CDR3: CASSLGAGRYEQFF
V: TRBV30; size: once; D: TRBD1; J: TRBJ2-7; DNA: TGTGCCTGGAGTCTCGGACAGGGCGCGGAGCAGTACTTC; CDR3: CAWSLGQGAEQYF
V: TRBV5-4; size: .; D: .; J: TRBJ1-1; DNA: TGTGCCAGCAGCCCGGGGAGTGGCACCCGGGACACTGAAGCTTTCTTT; CDR3: CASSPGSGTRDTEAFF
V: TRBV5-1; size: .; D: TRBD1; J: TRBJ2-7; DNA: TGCGCCAGCAGCTTGGAACAGGGGGCGTCCGAGCAGTACTTC; CDR3: CASSLEQGASEQYF
V: TRBV6-5; size: .; D: .; J: TRBJ1-4; DNA: TGTGCCAGCAGAAACGGGGGGGCTCACGAAAAACTGTTTTTT; CDR3: CASRNGGAHEKLFF
V: TRBV7-6; size: few; D: TRBD2; J: TRBJ2-5; DNA: TGTGCCAGCAGTTCCTCCGGGACTACCCAAGAGACCCAGTACTTC; CDR3: CASSSSGTTQETQYF
V: TRBV6-5; size: .; D: .; J: TRBJ1-5; DNA: TGTGCCAGCAGTTTTCGACGTACGGGGGGAGATCAGCCCCAGCATTTT; CDR3: CASSFRRTGGDQPQHF
V: TRBV7-9; size: .; D: TRBD1; J: TRBJ2-7; DNA: TGTGCCAGCAGCACCGACAGGGTTTCCTACGAGCAGTACTTC; CDR3: CASSTDRVSYEQYF
V: TRBV11-2; size: once; D: .; J: TRBJ2-7; DNA: TGTGCCAGCAGCTTAGGCCGAGGGTGGGAGCAGTACTTC; CDR3: CASSLGRGWEQYF
V: TRBV5-5; size: .; D: TRBD1; J: TRBJ2-4; DNA: TGTGCCAGCAGCCATCTGTATCAGGACAGGGTAACCAAAAACATTCAGTACTTC; CDR3: CASSHLYQDRVTKNIQYF
V: TRBV10-3; size: .; D: TRBD1; J: TRBJ1-4; DNA: TGTGCCATCAGCCCGGGACAGGGCAATGAAAAACTGTTTTTT; CDR3: CAISPGQGNEKLFF
V: TRBV29-1; size: .; D: .; J: TRBJ1-2; DNA: TGCAGCGTTGGTCCTGAGGTTGGGTCCTTC; CDR3: CSVGPEVGSF
V: TRBV10-1; size: few; D: .; J: TRBJ2-1; DNA: TGCGCCAGCAGTGAGGACAGGAACAATGAGCAGTTCTTC; CDR3: CASSEDRNNEQFF
V: TRBV5-6; size: few; D: .; J: TRBJ1-5; DNA: TGTGCCAGCAGCTTGGAGGGTCGAGCAGGGAATCAGCCCCAGCATTTT; CDR3: CASSLEGRAGNQPQHF
V: TRBV2; size: .; D: .; J: TRBJ2-1; DNA: TGTGCCAGCAGTGCCCAGGCCACTTCCAATGAGCAGTTCTTC; CDR3: CASSAQATSNEQFF
V: TRBV19; size: .; D: TRBD1; J: TRBJ1-6; DNA: TGTGCCAGCGCCGCCGGGACAGGGGGCTTTCCCCTCCACTTT; CDR3: CASAAGTGGFPLHF
V: TRBV2; size: .; D: TRBD1; J: TRBJ1-4; DNA: TGTGCCAGCAGGGAAGACAGGGGTATTGGGGCTAATGAAAAACTGTTTTTT; CDR3: CASREDRGIGANEKLFF
V: TRBV5-5; size: .; D: TRBD1; J: TRBJ2-7; DNA: TGTGCCAGCAGCTTGCATTCAAGGACAGGAACCTACGAGCAGTACTTC; CDR3: CASSLHSRTGTYEQYF
V: TRBV6-5; size: once; D: .; J: TRBJ2-5; DNA: TGTGCCAGCAGTTATAGCTTCACGGAGACCCAGTACTTC; CDR3: CASSYSFTETQYF
V: TRBV7-8; size: .; D: TRBD1; J: TRBJ2-7; DNA: TGTGCCAGCAGCCCCTCCGGGACAGGGGGTCGTGAGCAGTACTTC; CDR3: CASSPSGTGGREQYF
V: TRBV5-4; size: .; D: TRBD2; J: TRBJ2-7; DNA: TGTGCCAGCAGCTTGGGAGCGGGGGGTTACGAGCAGTACTTC; CDR3: CASSLGAGGYEQYF
V: TRBV6-6; size: few; D: TRBD1; J: TRBJ1-6; DNA: TGTGCCAGCAGGATCCGGGACAGGGGGGATCCCCTCCACTTT; CDR3: CASRIRDRGDPLHF
V: TRBV2; size: .; D: .; J: TRBJ1-2; DNA: TGTGCCAGCAGTGAAGCCCCTATTGGCTACACCTTC; CDR3: CASSEAPIGYTF
V: TRBV5-6; size: few; D: TRBD1; J: TRBJ1-6; DNA: TGTGCCAGCAGCATGGCAGGGGGCAGCAATTCACCCCTCCACTTT; CDR3: CASSMAGGSNSPLHF
V: TRBV10-3; size: .; D: TRBD1; J: TRBJ2-7; DNA: TGTGCCATCAGTAACCAAGACAGGGGGCTCTACGAGCAGTACTTC; CDR3: CAISNQDRGLYEQYF
V: TRBV5-8; size: .; D: .; J: TRBJ2-1; DNA: TGTGCCAGCAGCTTAGGAGGGGCCACCTACAATGAGCAGTTCTTC; CDR3: CASSLGGATYNEQFF
V: TRBV5-1; size: once; D: .; J: TRBJ1-2; DNA: TGCGCCAGCAGCTTGGACCCGACCGGCGGGGGCTCTAACTATGGCTACACCTTC; CDR3: CASSLDPTGGGSNYGYTF
V: TRBV7-9; size: .; D: .; J: TRBJ1-2; DNA: TGTGCCAGCAGCTTAGTTGAGCACAGGGGCTACACCTTC; CDR3: CASSLVEHRGYTF
V: TRBV9; size: .; D: TRBD1; J: TRBJ1-1; DNA: TGTGCCAGCAGTGGACAGGGGATGAACACTGAAGCTTTCTTT; CDR3: CASSGQGMNTEAFF
V: TRBV5-4; size: .; D: TRBD2; J: TRBJ2-2; DNA: TGTGCCAGCAGCCTCGCGGGAGGGCCATTACTCACCGGGGAGCTGTTTTTT; CDR3: CASSLAGGPLLTGELFF
V: TRBV6-5; size: .; D: .; J: TRBJ1-2; DNA: TGTGCCAGCAGTAACACAGGGATCGGCTACACCTTC; CDR3: CASSNTGIGYTF
V: TRBV2; size: .; D: TRBD2; J: TRBJ2-1; DNA: TGTGCCAGCAGTAACTACGTTCGGGGGGACCCATACAATGAGCAGTTCTTC; CDR3: CASSNYVRGDPYNEQFF